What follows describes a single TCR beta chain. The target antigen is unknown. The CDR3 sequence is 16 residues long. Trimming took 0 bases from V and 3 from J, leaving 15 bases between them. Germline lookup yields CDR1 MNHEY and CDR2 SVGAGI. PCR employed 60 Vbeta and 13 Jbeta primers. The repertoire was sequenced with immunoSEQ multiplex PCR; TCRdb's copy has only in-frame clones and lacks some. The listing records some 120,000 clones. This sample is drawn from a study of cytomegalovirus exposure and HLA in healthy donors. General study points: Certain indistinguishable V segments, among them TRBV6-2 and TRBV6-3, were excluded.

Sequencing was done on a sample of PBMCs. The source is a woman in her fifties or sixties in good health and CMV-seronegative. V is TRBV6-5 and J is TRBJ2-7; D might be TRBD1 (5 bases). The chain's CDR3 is CASSYSVGRVFYEQYF. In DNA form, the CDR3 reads TGTGCCAGCAGTTACTCTGTGGGCAGGGTTTTCTACGAGCAGTACTTC.